What follows describes a single TCR beta chain. Antigen specificity is unknown. The germline V gene has CDR1 SGDLS and CDR2 YYNGEE. V was clipped by 3 bases and J by 7 bases, with 5 bases between them. The CDR3 contains 12 residues. The data derive from a study of cytomegalovirus exposure and HLA in healthy donors. Study findings and constraints: Reportedly, HLA-A and HLA-B alleles of most subjects were accurately predicted from TCR beta. Later genetic work tied a missense DCLRE1C variant to beta-chain V and J trimming.

This PCR relied on a set of 60 Vbeta primers and 13 Jbeta primers. Libraries were prepared by immunoSEQ multiplex PCR; TCRdb keeps only in-frame clonotypes and omits some of them. The table lists just over 150,000 clones, 65% to 90% of them singletons, with 6.5% to 7.5% in the top ten. This TCR came from a woman in her forties or fifties in good health and CMV-seropositive. The chain is built from TRBV9 and TRBJ1-6; possible D gene TRBD1, 5 bases. The specimen was PBMCs. CDR3 loop: CASSAGNSPLHF. CDR3 coding DNA: TGTGCCAGCAGCGCAGGGAATTCACCCCTCCACTTT. Full variable domain (remainder filled in from reference TRBV9 and TRBJ1-6): DSGVTQTPKHLITATGQRVTLRCSPRSGDLSVYWYQQSLDQGLQFLIQYYNGEERAKGNILERFSAQQFPDLHSELNLSSLELGDSALYFCASSAGNSPLHFGNGTRLTVT.